A single sample is the source of the 27 T cell receptor beta chains below, sequenced in a study of identical twins. One entry per CDR3 protein, called by TCRdb with MiXCR from the 5' RACE reads. The sample records about 660,000 distinct CDR3 sequences, around 8.3% being singletons. These records were also assigned to another study, of yellow fever vaccine responses in identical twins.

The sample comprised PBMCs. The receptor source for this set is a woman aged 18-35 years in good health.

The V call is TRBV6-5, the J call TRBJ2-2, with D perhaps given as TRBD1 or TRBD2 (5 bases each). Trimming stripped 4 bases from V and 4 bases from J, with 13 bases between. The CDR3 is 15 residues long. Germline V gene sequence: CDR1 MNHEY, CDR2 SVGAGI. CDR3 sequence reads: CASSSTGRVTGELFF. Here the CDR3 DNA reads TGTGCCAGCAGTTCCACGGGACGGGTCACCGGGGAGCTGTTTTTT.

The table lists this clonotype with many counts. The chain joins TRBV29-1 to TRBJ2-7; possibly TRBD1 for D (6 bases). From germline, CDR1 is SQVTM and CDR2 ANQGSEA. Trimming removed 6 bases at V and 1 base at J, with 19 bases between. This CDR3 has 15 residues. The CDR3, as DNA: TGCAGCGTAGCCGCCCCGACAGGCGGATCCTACGAGCAGTACTTC. Translated, it gives CSVAAPTGGSYEQYF.

This clonotype occurred many times. The chain links TRBV15 to TRBJ1-4; TRBD1 is a possible D gene (6 bases). CDR3 length: 11 residues. V was shortened by 11 bases and J by 11 bases, with 15 bases between the two germline ends. Germline V CDR1 and CDR2: LNHNV, YYDKDF (reference sequence). CDR3: CASRGGNKLFF. The CDR3 DNA sequence: TGTGCCTCACGAGGGGGGAACAAACTGTTTTTT.

This clonotype was counted only a few times. The V gene is TRBV7-8, the J gene TRBJ2-7; D might be TRBD2 (5 bases). The CDR3 is made up of 13 amino acids. V lost 1 base and J lost 7, with 11 bases in between. Germline CDR1 and CDR2: SGHVS and FQNEAQ. DNA for the CDR3: TGTGCCAGCAGCTTAGGAGCGCAGCGGGAGCAGTACTTC. It yields the protein CASSLGAQREQYF.

This clonotype was seen at least ten times. The chain joins TRBV7-6 to TRBJ2-1, with 9 bases lining up with TRBD2. Per germline, CDR1 SGHVS and CDR2 FNYEAQ. The V gene end was trimmed by 6 bases and the J gene end by 2 bases; junction bases not matched to a gene: 5. The CDR3 sequence is 15 residues long. The CDR3 DNA reads TGTGCCAGCAGTCCCGGGACTAGCACCTACAATGAGCAGTTCTTC. Amino acids: CASSPGTSTYNEQFF. Variable domain in full (rest from reference TRBV7-6 and TRBJ2-1): GAGVSQSPRYKVTKRGQDVALRCDPISGHVSLYWYRQALGQGPEFLTYFNYEAQQDKSGLPNDRFSAERPEGSISTLTIQRTEQRDSAMYRCASSPGTSTYNEQFFGPGTRLTVL.

This clonotype occurred many times. The J gene is TRBJ1-2, the V gene TRBV4-1, with 7 positions matching TRBD1. Germline loops: CDR1 MGHRA, CDR2 YSYEKL. Trimming at V came to 0 bases and at J to 1 base, leaving 5 bases not matched to a gene. The CDR3 is made up of 16 amino acids. The CDR3 nucleotides read TGCGCCAGCAGCCAAGATCCAGGGGGGCGTAACTATGGCTACACCTTC. Amino acid sequence: CASSQDPGGRNYGYTF.

This clonotype was detected ten times or more. The CDR3 loop is CASRAVGGRSTDTQYF. CDR3 coding DNA: TGTGCCAGCAGAGCTGTGGGGGGAAGGAGCACAGATACGCAGTATTTT. V gene TRBV25-1 combines with J gene TRBJ2-3; possible D gene TRBD2, 6 bases. CDR1 and CDR2 (germline): MGHDK, SYGVNS. V was clipped by 6 bases and J by 0 bases, with 16 bases between them. This CDR3 contains 16 residues.

This clonotype was seen ten or more times. V and J are TRBV28 and TRBJ2-7; TRBD1 agrees at 8 bases. The germline V gene encodes CDR1 MDHEN and CDR2 SYDVKM. J lost 2 bases, V lost 2 bases, and 8 bases had no gene match. The CDR3 contains 16 residues. CDR3 protein: CASSLVLGTGAYEQYF. The DNA of the CDR3 is TGTGCCAGCAGTTTAGTTCTTGGGACAGGAGCCTACGAGCAGTACTTC.

The V gene is TRBV30, the J gene TRBJ2-3; no definite D call. Germline lookup yields CDR1 GTSNPN and CDR2 SVGIG (reference sequence). The CDR3 loop spans 10 amino acids. The V and J ends lost 5 bases and 4 bases respectively, with 4 bases between them. Written as DNA, the CDR3 is TGTGCCTGGGGCGCAGATACGCAGTATTTT. Translated, it gives CAWGADTQYF.

The chain is built from TRBV25-1 and TRBJ2-3; no clear D gene. The CDR3 is 15 residues long. V dropped 3 bases and J dropped 2 bases, with 12 bases sitting between them. From germline, CDR1 is MGHDK and CDR2 SYGVNS. CDR3 in DNA: TGTGCCAGCAGTGATAGCCGAGCCATCACAGATACGCAGTATTTT. This gives the protein CASSDSRAITDTQYF.

This clonotype appeared a few times. The CDR3 coding sequence is TGCAGTGCTTCTGGAGCAGGGACCTCTACCTACGAGCAGTACTTC. Translation gives CSASGAGTSTYEQYF. The V gene is TRBV20-1, the J gene TRBJ2-7, with D perhaps being TRBD1 or TRBD2 (5 bases each). Germline V gene sequence: CDR1 DFQATT, CDR2 SNEGSKA (reference sequence). The CDR3 totals 15 residues. The V gene lost 5 bases and the J gene lost 2 bases, with 19 bases spanning the gap.

This chain joins TRBV29-1 and TRBJ2-2, with 8 bases matching TRBD1. V dropped 4 bases and J dropped 3; count of bases not matched to a gene: 4. This CDR3 spans 14 amino acids. Germline V CDR1 and CDR2: SQVTM, ANQGSEA. Written as DNA, the CDR3 is TGCAGCGTTGGGCCAGGGGGCTACACCGGGGAGCTGTTTTTT. Translating gives CSVGPGGYTGELFF.

This clonotype has at least ten counts. The chain carries TRBV5-1 and TRBJ1-2; D is uncertain. The CDR3 runs 15 residues. CDR1 is SGHRS, CDR2 YFSETQ, per germline. Trimming removed 0 bases at V and 6 bases at J, with 15 bases between. The CDR3 DNA sequence: TGCGCCAGCAGCTTGGCCGGTCGCAAGACGGATGGCTACACCTTC. Its translation is CASSLAGRKTDGYTF.

This clonotype was counted ten times or more. This chain uses TRBV7-9 with TRBJ2-7; 10 bases match TRBD2. Germline-derived CDR1 and CDR2 are SEHNR and FQNEAQ (reference sequence). The CDR3 has 15 amino acids. V was clipped by 5 bases and J by 0 bases; unmatched bases: 4. CDR3 DNA: TGTGCCAGCAGCCCGACTAGCGGGTACTCCTACGAGCAGTACTTC. Its translation is CASSPTSGYSYEQYF.

At least ten counts were recorded for this clonotype. The chain links TRBV5-1 to TRBJ2-2, with D unresolved. The CDR3 spans 15 residues. Trimming shortened V by 2 bases and J by 0 bases, and 8 bases separated the two germline ends. Germline lookup yields CDR1 SGHRS and CDR2 YFSETQ. This CDR3 is CASSFSPTNTGELFF. The CDR3 nucleotides read TGCGCCAGCAGCTTTAGCCCCACGAACACCGGGGAGCTGTTTTTT.

This clonotype occurred a few times. The genes are TRBV28 and TRBJ2-7; D is possibly TRBD1 (5 bases). The CDR3 covers 12 residues. The ends were cut back, 5 bases at V and 2 bases at J, with 7 bases in the middle. Per the germline V gene, CDR1 is MDHEN and CDR2 is SYDVKM. As DNA, the CDR3 is TGTGCCAGCAGTGAGGACACCTACGAGCAGTACTTC. Amino acids: CASSEDTYEQYF.

This chain joins TRBV24-1 and TRBJ2-5, with 8 nucleotides matching TRBD2. CDR3 size: 15 residues. Germline V gene sequence: CDR1 KGHDR, CDR2 SFDVKD. V lost 5 bases, J lost 1 base, and 5 bases stayed unmatched. The CDR3 region has the DNA TGTGCCACCAGTGCAGCGGGAGTTCCCCAAGAGACCCAGTACTTC. It encodes CATSAAGVPQETQYF.

V gene TRBV12-3 or TRBV12-4 combines with J gene TRBJ2-5; 8 bases agree with TRBD1. Unmatched junction bases numbered 3, after V lost 4 bases and J lost 5 bases. This CDR3 comprises 13 residues. The chain's CDR3 is CASSWTGWETQYF. CDR3 DNA: TGTGCCAGCAGTTGGACAGGGTGGGAGACCCAGTACTTC.

This clonotype was seen more than once but under ten times. This chain uses TRBV4-3 with TRBJ1-1; the D is unclear. Germline assignment: CDR1 LGHNA and CDR2 YSLEER. The CDR3 is made up of 13 amino acids. V was clipped by 2 bases and J by 6 bases, with 10 bases between them. The CDR3 DNA reads TGCGCCAGCAGCCAATTACCGGCCGCTGAAGCTTTCTTT. Its translation: CASSQLPAAEAFF.

The J gene is TRBJ2-7, the V gene TRBV5-1; weak D call: TRBD1 (5 bases). Germline CDR1 and CDR2: SGHRS and YFSETQ. Trimming stripped 4 bases from V and 5 bases from J, with 10 bases between. CDR3 length equals 12 residues. Written as DNA, the CDR3 is TGCGCCAGCAGCGCCGGCAGGGACGAGCAGTACTTC. It yields the protein CASSAGRDEQYF.

This clonotype was picked up many times. V gene TRBV6-1 combines with J gene TRBJ2-2, with 7 bases lining up with TRBD2. This CDR3 comprises 16 residues. The trim removed 7 bases at V and 4 bases at J, leaving 12 bases unmatched. From germline, CDR1 is MNHNS and CDR2 SASEGT. DNA for the CDR3: TGTGCCAGCACCCCGGAAGGAGTAGCGGGCACCGGGGAGCTGTTTTTT. As protein: CASTPEGVAGTGELFF.

This clonotype was counted at least ten times. Written as DNA, the CDR3 is TGTGCCAGCAGCTGGAGCGGGCCGAACACCGGGGAGCTGTTTTTT. This encodes CASSWSGPNTGELFF. The V call is TRBV7-2, the J call TRBJ2-2; tentative D call: TRBD2 (6 bases). The V gene's germline CDR1 is SGHTA and CDR2 FQGNSA. The V end lost 4 bases, the J end lost 0 bases, and 9 bases lay between the germline ends. There are 15 residues in the CDR3. The full variable domain, completed using reference TRBV7-2 and TRBJ2-2, is GAGVSQSPSNKVTEKGKDVELRCDPISGHTALYWYRQSLGQGLEFLIYFQGNSAPDKSGLPSDRFSAERTGGSVSTLTIQRTQQEDSAVYLCASSWSGPNTGELFFGEGSRLTVL.

The genes are TRBV27 and TRBJ2-7; unclear D gene. Per germline, CDR1 MNHEY and CDR2 SMNVEV (reference sequence). The CDR3 extends over 12 amino acids. The germline V and J ends were trimmed by 6 bases and 5 bases, with 11 bases remaining between them. The CDR3 DNA reads as TGTGCCAGCAGCCCCGGCCCTCACGAGCAGTACTTC. Its protein is CASSPGPHEQYF.

This clonotype turned up a few times. V and J are TRBV7-9 and TRBJ2-2; D tentatively fits TRBD1 or TRBD2 (5 bases each). This CDR3 is 14 amino acids long. Germline V gene sequence: CDR1 SEHNR, CDR2 FQNEAQ (reference sequence). Trimming cost V 3 bases and J 6 bases, with 11 bases left between them. The CDR3 coding sequence is TGTGCCAGCAGCTTTGAGGGGAGTTCCGGGGAGCTGTTTTTT. It is translated as CASSFEGSSGELFF.

This clonotype came up a few times. CDR3: CASSLYFGAAREQYF. CDR3 nucleotides: TGCGCCAGCAGCTTGTATTTCGGGGCGGCGCGCGAGCAGTACTTC. V is TRBV5-1 and J is TRBJ2-7, with D perhaps being TRBD1 or TRBD2 (5 bases each). This CDR3 is built from 15 residues. V lost 1 base, J lost 6 bases, and 17 bases lay in between. The germline V gene has CDR1 SGHRS and CDR2 YFSETQ.

V and J are TRBV24-1 and TRBJ2-2; 9 nucleotides align to TRBD2. V was pared by 1 base and J by 5 bases, with 1 base of the junction left unmatched. This CDR3 has 15 amino acids. Germline V lookup: CDR1 KGHDR, CDR2 SFDVKD. The CDR3 reads CATSDFLAGTGELFF. CDR3 DNA sequence: TGTGCCACCAGTGATTTCCTAGCGGGAACCGGGGAGCTGTTTTTT.

This sequence joins TRBV11-1 and TRBJ1-6, with a weak D call TRBD1 (6 bases). Per the germline V gene, CDR1 is SGHAT and CDR2 is FQDESV (reference sequence). Deletions cut 5 bases from V and 10 bases from J, with 18 bases between. The CDR3 is 15 residues long. The CDR3 spells CASSPGPGAESPLHF. Here the CDR3 DNA reads TGTGCCAGCAGCCCGGGGCCGGGGGCGGAATCACCCCTCCACTTT.